The TCR beta chain under discussion was sequenced for a study of shared clonotypes between healthy human individuals. Overall study findings and caveats: Sharing across a few donors was seen in about 5% of naive CD4 clonotypes.

This clone was observed once. Its antigen is still unknown. Sequencing was at deep level. Clones were read by immunoSEQ multiplex PCR, and TCRdb kept only the in-frame ones, dropping some. The table records about 2.3 million clones, about 92% of them present only once. Adults of Caucasian background living in Nashville, Tennessee made up all donors. Naive CD45RA+ and memory CD45RA-negative subsets were split from CD4+ cells. Germline CDR1 is SGHNT and CDR2 is YYREEE (reference sequence). The CDR3 spans 14 residues. V was clipped by 5 bases and J by 8 bases, with 16 bases between them. V is TRBV5-4 and J is TRBJ1-4, with D possibly being TRBD1 (5 bases). The sequenced sample was naive CD4+ T cells from PBMCs. Subset denoted: CD45RA+ positively selected. The source is a man between 18 and 29 years old in good health. Some clones in this sample may be carry-over from other donors' samples. CDR3 protein: CASRPGPNGEKLFF. The DNA for the CDR3 is TGTGCCAGCAGACCGGGGCCAAATGGGGAAAAACTGTTTTTT.